The next 30 T cell receptor beta chains were all read from a single sample in a study of read filtering for tumor transcriptome and immune sequencing. Molecular barcoded adaptors covering alpha/delta and beta/gamma chains were used on approximately 400 ng RNA. One entry per CDR3 protein results from TCRdb running MiXCR on the reads. The sample has tens of thousands of distinct CDR3 sequences; under 20% are singletons. The specimen sequenced was a population of CD138-negative cells sorted from bone marrow. These TCRs come from a donor aged 40 or over with multiple myeloma.

On this clonotype itself: Germline and junction disagree at one end, which may indicate a read error. The chain employs TRBV12-5 and TRBJ2-3, with unresolved D. Germline V CDR1 and CDR2: LGHNT, FRNRAP. The CDR3 length is 13 residues. The CDR3 sequence: CASGLYSRDTQYF. The DNA of the CDR3 is TGTGCTAGTGGTTTGTATAGCAGAGATACGCAGTATTTT.

Ten or more counts support this clonotype. The genes are TRBV5-1 and TRBJ2-3; 7 bases map to TRBD2. The germline V gene has CDR1 SGHRS and CDR2 YFSETQ. The trim removed 4 bases at V and 3 bases at J, leaving 5 bases unmatched. The CDR3 contains 14 residues. This chain's CDR3 is CASSGGGSTDTQYF. The CDR3 region has the DNA TGCGCCAGCAGCGGGGGAGGGTCGACAGATACGCAGTATTTT.

The CDR3 loop reads CASSNKGLAGAGGNEQFF. The DNA for the CDR3 is TGTGCCAGCAGTAACAAGGGGCTAGCGGGGGCCGGCGGCAATGAGCAGTTCTTC. The chain joins TRBV2 to TRBJ2-1, with TRBD2 matching over 10 bases. The length of the CDR3 is 18 residues. The germline gives CDR1 SNHLY, CDR2 FYNNEI. J lost 6 bases, V lost 5 bases, and 16 bases had no gene match. Using reference TRBV2 and TRBJ2-1 for the parts outside the CDR3, the full variable domain is EPEVTQTPSHQVTQMGQEVILRCVPISNHLYFYWYRQILGQKVEFLVSFYNNEISEKSEIFDDQFSVERPDGSNFTLKIRSTKLEDSAMYFCASSNKGLAGAGGNEQFFGPGTRLTVL.

In its sample, this clonotype was seen many times. The rearrangement joins TRBV28 to TRBJ2-3; a possible D gene is TRBD1 (6 bases). This CDR3 is built from 17 residues. Trimming pared 5 bases from V and 2 bases from J, leaving 20 bases between. From germline, CDR1 is MDHEN and CDR2 SYDVKM. The DNA of the CDR3 is TGTGCCAGCAGTGCCATAACAGGGCCCCCTCCCACAGATACGCAGTATTTT. This codes for CASSAITGPPPTDTQYF.

The chain employs TRBV20-1 and TRBJ2-7; TRBD2 is a possible D gene (5 bases). V shed 8 bases and J shed 6 bases, with 14 bases lying between them. The germline CDR1 and CDR2 sequences are DFQATT and SNEGSKA (reference sequence). This CDR3 spans 11 amino acids. The CDR3 loop reads CSPEGWGEQYF. CDR3 nucleotide sequence: TGCAGTCCCGAGGGATGGGGCGAGCAGTACTTC.

This clonotype was counted many times. CDR3 sequence reads: CASSQDRGTSGRAGGELFF. The CDR3 nucleotides read TGTGCCAGCAGCCAAGACAGGGGGACTAGCGGGAGGGCGGGCGGGGAGCTGTTTTTT. V is TRBV4-2 and J is TRBJ2-2, with 16 bases lining up with TRBD2. There are 19 residues in the CDR3. After removal of 0 bases from V and 7 bases from J, the junction contained 8 bases not matched to a gene. The germline CDR1 and CDR2 sequences are LGHNA and YNFKEQ.

The chain joins TRBV6-2 or TRBV6-3 to TRBJ2-6, with D maybe TRBD2 (5 bases). CDR3 length: 16 amino acids. The germline V and J ends were trimmed by 0 bases and 6 bases, with 12 bases remaining between them. Germline loops: CDR1 MNHEY, CDR2 SVGEGT. CDR3: CASSYSEALEANVLTF. Written as DNA, the CDR3 is TGTGCCAGCAGTTACTCGGAGGCGCTCGAGGCCAACGTCCTGACTTTC.

The sample holds a few counts of this clonotype. The V gene is TRBV30, the J gene TRBJ2-2, with 8 bases fitting TRBD1. Germline loops: CDR1 GTSNPN, CDR2 SVGIG (reference sequence). V was pared by 4 bases and J by 0 bases, with 4 bases of the junction left unmatched. The CDR3 runs to 15 residues. The CDR3 reads CAWKAGGPNTGELFF. Here the CDR3 DNA reads TGTGCCTGGAAAGCAGGGGGCCCGAACACCGGGGAGCTGTTTTTT.

With respect to this clonotype: This may come from a read error, since a much larger clone is one base off. The chain carries TRBV12-3 or TRBV12-4 and TRBJ1-1; D remains ambiguous. The germline V and J ends were trimmed by 1 base and 5 bases, with 8 bases remaining between them. The CDR3 loop spans 13 amino acids. For the CDR3, the DNA is TGTGCCAGCAGTTTAGGAAGGCAAACTGAAGCTTTCTTT. Translating it yields CASSLGRQTEAFF.

This chain joins TRBV12-3 or TRBV12-4 and TRBJ1-5; no firm D call. V was cut by 8 bases and J by 3 bases, with 8 bases left in between. The CDR3 is 12 residues long. In nucleotides, the CDR3 is TGTGCCAGCTTGGCAGACAATCAGCCCCAGCATTTT. It codes for CASLADNQPQHF.

This clonotype was detected a few times. The V gene is TRBV6-1, the J gene TRBJ1-2; D unclear. V was trimmed by 1 base and J by 5 bases, leaving 8 bases between them. Germline V CDR1 and CDR2: MNHNS, SASEGT. CDR3 length: 13 amino acids. CDR3 region: CASSEDLSYGYTF. Here the CDR3 DNA reads TGTGCCAGCAGTGAAGATCTAAGTTATGGCTACACCTTC.

The sample holds many counts of this clonotype. The chain joins TRBV10-1 to TRBJ2-5; 9 positions match TRBD2. With V trimmed by 3 bases and J by 5 bases, 7 bases remained unmatched. The V gene's germline CDR1 is WNHNN and CDR2 SYGVQD (reference sequence). The CDR3 totals 15 residues. The CDR3 coding sequence is TGCGCCAGCAGTGAAGGCGGGAGGGCCGATGAGACCCAGTACTTC. This codes for CASSEGGRADETQYF.

In this sample, this clonotype turned up many times. For the CDR3, the DNA is TGCAGTGCTAGAGATCGGGGGAAGTCTGGGCCCCAGCATTTT. This gives the protein CSARDRGKSGPQHF. V usage is TRBV20-1 and J usage is TRBJ1-5; possibly TRBD1 for D (5 bases). Between the trimmed V and J ends, which lost 0 bases and 9 bases, there was a span of 15 bases. In germline, CDR1 is DFQATT, CDR2 SNEGSKA (reference sequence). CDR3 size: 14 residues.

This clonotype was seen at least ten times. The chain recombines TRBV29-1 with TRBJ2-3, with TRBD2 matching 15 bases. With V trimmed by 4 bases and J by 6 bases, 5 bases remained unmatched. The CDR3 consists of 15 residues. Germline CDR1 SQVTM, CDR2 ANQGSEA. The CDR3 spells CSVGTSGGARDTQYF. DNA of the CDR3: TGCAGCGTTGGGACTAGCGGGGGGGCCAGGGATACGCAGTATTTT.

This clonotype appeared many times. The J gene is TRBJ1-2, the V gene TRBV29-1; 9 bases map to TRBD1. CDR3 length equals 15 residues. Losses at the gene ends were 1 base for V and 4 bases for J; bases not matched to a gene: 7. Per the germline V gene, CDR1 is SQVTM and CDR2 is ANQGSEA. The CDR3, as DNA: TGCAGCGTTGAAGGGGGACAGGGCCTGATCTATGGCTACACCTTC. Its protein is CSVEGGQGLIYGYTF.

In this sample, this clonotype turned up many times. This sequence joins TRBV5-1 and TRBJ1-1; possibly TRBD1 for D (5 bases). Deletions cut 4 bases from V and 1 base from J, with 11 bases between. There are 14 residues in the CDR3. Germline V gene data show CDR1 as SGHRS and CDR2 as YFSETQ. The CDR3 DNA reads as TGCGCCAGCAGCCCAGGGACGGGGAACACTGAAGCTTTCTTT. This gives the protein CASSPGTGNTEAFF.

This clonotype was observed many times. The V gene is TRBV7-2, the J gene TRBJ2-7, with TRBD1 matching over 8 bases. Unmatched junction bases numbered 3, after V lost 5 bases and J lost 0 bases. The CDR3 extends over 14 amino acids. CDR1 is SGHTA, CDR2 FQGNSA, per germline. The CDR3 sequence is CASSPGTGSYEQYF. CDR3 in DNA: TGTGCCAGCAGCCCTGGGACAGGCTCCTACGAGCAGTACTTC.

This clonotype was counted only a few times. A read error is possible here, since a much larger clone lies one base away. This chain connects TRBV27 to TRBJ2-7; 8 bases match TRBD1. Germline loops: CDR1 MNHEY, CDR2 SMNVEV (reference sequence). This CDR3 is 13 amino acids long. Trimming removed 10 bases from V and 5 bases from J; junction bases left unmatched: 10. CDR3 bases: TGTGCCACTTACCGGGACAGGTCCCACGAGCAGTACTTC. This gives the protein CATYRDRSHEQYF.

This clonotype has ten or more counts. The chain carries TRBV20-1 and TRBJ1-1; a weak D match, TRBD1 (6 bases). Germline V gives CDR1 DFQATT, CDR2 SNEGSKA (reference sequence). The CDR3 has 15 amino acids. V was cut by 5 bases and J by 0 bases, with 16 bases left in between. The CDR3 here is CSAQIGGGMNTEAFF. CDR3 DNA: TGCAGTGCTCAAATAGGGGGGGGAATGAACACTGAAGCTTTCTTT.

Of note for this clonotype: This may be a read error: a much more frequent sequence differs by one nucleotide. The J gene is TRBJ1-1, the V gene TRBV5-1, with a possible D match to TRBD1 (5 bases). The CDR3 is 14 residues long. The germline CDR1 and CDR2 sequences are SGHRS and YFSETQ. Trimming pared 0 bases from V and 2 bases from J, leaving 8 bases between. The DNA for the CDR3 is TGCGCCAGCAGCTTGGAGGGGATAAACACTGAAGCTTTCTTT. Translating it yields CASSLEGINTEAFF.

This clonotype showed up many times. The chain combines TRBV27 with TRBJ2-6; 8 bases align to TRBD1. This CDR3 region has 16 residues. The germline CDR1 and CDR2 sequences are MNHEY and SMNVEV (reference sequence). V gave up 6 bases and J gave up 0 bases; unmatched junction bases: 4. CDR3 sequence: CASRTGARSGANVLTF. Written as DNA, the CDR3 is TGTGCCAGCAGGACAGGGGCTCGCTCTGGGGCCAACGTCCTGACTTTC.

Ten or more counts support this clonotype. CDR3 sequence reads: CASSQGGDIQYF. CDR3 in DNA: TGTGCCAGCAGCCAAGGGGGCGACATTCAGTACTTC. This chain uses TRBV3-1 with TRBJ2-4; D is perhaps TRBD1 (5 bases). V was clipped by 1 base and J by 8 bases, with 6 bases between them. The germline CDR1 and CDR2 sequences are LGHDT and YNNKEL (reference sequence). CDR3 length: 12 amino acids.

Concerning this clonotype itself: A read error is possible here, since a much larger clone lies one base away. The chain has TRBV2 and TRBJ1-1, with D possibly matching TRBD1 (5 bases). Trimming stripped 4 bases from V and 7 bases from J, with 10 bases between. Germline assignment: CDR1 SNHLY and CDR2 FYNNEI. The CDR3 length is 12 residues. The CDR3 DNA follows: TGTGCCAGCAGTGGGGGGTATAGTGAAGCTTTCTTT. It yields the protein CASSGGYSEAFF.

This clonotype was recorded many times. The chain joins TRBV19 to TRBJ2-2; tentatively, D is TRBD1 (5 bases). The V gene's germline CDR1 is LNHDA and CDR2 SQIVND (reference sequence). V lost 5 bases to trimming and J lost 4 bases, with 11 bases between them. This CDR3 comprises 14 residues. CDR3 sequence: CASSQTVGTGELFF. The CDR3 DNA follows: TGTGCCAGTAGTCAGACAGTTGGCACCGGGGAGCTGTTTTTT. The entire variable domain, with the rest obtained from reference TRBV19 and TRBJ2-2, is as follows: DGGITQSPKYLFRKEGQNVTLSCEQNLNHDAMYWYRQDPGQGLRLIYYSQIVNDFQKGDIAEGYSVSREKKESFPLTVTSAQKNPTAFYLCASSQTVGTGELFFGEGSRLTVL.

This clonotype was seen at least ten times. The DNA for the CDR3 is TGTGCCAGCAGTCAAGAGGGTACACCGTTGGACCCAGATACGCAGTATTTT. This gives the protein CASSQEGTPLDPDTQYF. The chain uses TRBV27 and TRBJ2-3, with D possibly TRBD2 on 5 matching bases. Trimming left V 5 bases short and J 4 bases short, with 22 bases between. Germline V gene sequence: CDR1 MNHEY, CDR2 SMNVEV (reference sequence). The CDR3 extends over 17 amino acids.

Ten or more counts support this clonotype. This chain uses TRBV29-1 with TRBJ2-7; 10 nucleotides match TRBD1. Germline V gene lookup returns CDR1 SQVTM and CDR2 ANQGSEA. V trimming: 0 bases; J trimming: 4 bases; junction bases outside the gene matches: 3. The CDR3 totals 14 residues. In nucleotides, the CDR3 is TGCAGCGTTGAAGATCCGGGACAGGGGTACGAGCAGTACTTC. Translated: CSVEDPGQGYEQYF.

As to this clonotype: With a much larger clone just one base away, this may be a read error. This chain links TRBV18 with TRBJ2-7; D call uncertain. The CDR3 covers 13 residues. V was cut by 0 bases and J by 5 bases, with 8 bases left in between. Germline values: CDR1 KGHSH, CDR2 LQKENI. CDR3 loop: CASSPPKINEQYF. In DNA, the CDR3 is TGTGCCAGCTCACCACCGAAAATAAACGAGCAGTACTTC.

There are many counts of this clonotype. The V and J genes are TRBV15 and TRBJ2-5; 10 bases match TRBD2. This CDR3 spans 17 amino acids. The J segment lost 5 bases and the V segment lost 6 bases, leaving 15 bases of the junction unmatched. Germline lookup yields CDR1 LNHNV and CDR2 YYDKDF (reference sequence). The DNA of the CDR3 is TGTGCCACCAGTCCTACGGCAGGCCTAGCGGGAGCCGAGACCCAGTACTTC. Protein sequence: CATSPTAGLAGAETQYF.

The V and J genes are TRBV18 and TRBJ2-5; D is uncertain. V shed 5 bases and J shed 1 base, with 11 bases lying between them. There are 14 residues in the CDR3. Germline V CDR1 and CDR2: KGHSH, LQKENI. CDR3 loop: CASSWGVGQETQYF. Written as DNA, the CDR3 is TGTGCCAGCTCATGGGGTGTGGGCCAAGAGACCCAGTACTTC.

Of note for this clonotype: A far larger clone is just one base off, so this is likely a read error. The rearrangement links TRBV4-1 to TRBJ2-1; 9 bases are a match to TRBD2. CDR3 length equals 16 residues. The germline gives CDR1 MGHRA, CDR2 YSYEKL. CDR3 DNA sequence: TGTGCCAGCAGCCCCCGGGCTAGCGGGGTCCACAATGAGCAGTTCTTC. Translating gives CASSPRASGVHNEQFF.